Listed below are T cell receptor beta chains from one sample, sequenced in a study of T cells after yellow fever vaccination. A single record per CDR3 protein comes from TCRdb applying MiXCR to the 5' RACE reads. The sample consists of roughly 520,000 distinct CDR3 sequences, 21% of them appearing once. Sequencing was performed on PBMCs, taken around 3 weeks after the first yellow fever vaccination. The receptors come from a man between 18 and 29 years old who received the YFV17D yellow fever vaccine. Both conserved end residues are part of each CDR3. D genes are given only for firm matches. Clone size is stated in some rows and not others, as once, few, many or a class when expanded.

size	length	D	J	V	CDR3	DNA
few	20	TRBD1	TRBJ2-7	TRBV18	CASSPRLRSGQGVATYEQYF	TGTGCCAGCTCACCGCGACTCCGGTCTGGACAGGGGGTTGCGACCTACGAGCAGTACTTC
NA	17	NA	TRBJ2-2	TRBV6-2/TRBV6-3	CASSYSVPTTNTGELFF	TGTGCCAGCAGTTACTCAGTGCCAACTACGAACACCGGGGAGCTGTTTTTT
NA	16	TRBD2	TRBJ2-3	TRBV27	CASSGRTSGGTDTQYF	TGTGCCAGCAGTGGGAGGACTAGCGGGGGCACAGATACGCAGTATTTT
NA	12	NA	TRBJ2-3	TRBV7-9	CAGFRITDTQYF	TGTGCCGGGTTTCGGATCACAGATACGCAGTATTTT
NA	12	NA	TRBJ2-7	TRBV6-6	CASQGSSYEQYF	TGTGCCAGCCAGGGGAGCTCCTACGAGCAGTACTTC
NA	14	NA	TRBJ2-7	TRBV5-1	CASSLWGLDGEQYF	TGCGCCAGCAGCTTGTGGGGGCTGGATGGCGAGCAGTACTTC
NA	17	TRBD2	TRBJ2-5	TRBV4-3	CASSQDSKRGAPETQYF	TGCGCCAGCAGCCAAGATTCGAAGCGGGGGGCCCCAGAGACCCAGTACTTC
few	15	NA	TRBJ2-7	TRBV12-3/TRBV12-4	CASSLVRGSAYEQYF	TGTGCCAGCAGTTTAGTGCGGGGATCCGCCTACGAGCAGTACTTC
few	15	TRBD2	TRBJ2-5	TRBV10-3	CAISVGGGYQETQYF	TGTGCCATCAGTGTAGGCGGGGGGTACCAAGAGACCCAGTACTTC
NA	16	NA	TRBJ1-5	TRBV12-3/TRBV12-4	CASSLRGGGGNQPQHF	TGTGCCAGCAGTTTACGCGGCGGGGGCGGCAATCAGCCCCAGCATTTT
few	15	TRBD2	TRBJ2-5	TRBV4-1	CASSQVGGGGETQYF	TGCGCCAGCAGCCAAGTGGGCGGGGGGGGAGAGACCCAGTACTTC
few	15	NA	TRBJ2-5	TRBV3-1	CASSQQGHVQETQYF	TGTGCCAGCAGCCAGCAGGGCCATGTGCAGGAGACCCAGTACTTC
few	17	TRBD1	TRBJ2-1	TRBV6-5	CASSSLGTGGSYNEQFF	TGTGCCAGCAGTTCTTTAGGGACAGGGGGTTCCTACAATGAGCAGTTCTTC
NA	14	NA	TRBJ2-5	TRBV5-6	CASTIAGGQETQYF	TGTGCCAGCACCATCGCTGGGGGGCAAGAGACCCAGTACTTC
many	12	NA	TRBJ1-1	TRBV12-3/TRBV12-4	CASSLVLGTTFF	TGTGCCAGCAGTTTAGTTTTAGGGACGACTTTCTTT
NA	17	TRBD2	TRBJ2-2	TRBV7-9	CASSSPPGGMYPGELFF	TGTGCCAGCAGCTCCCCCCCGGGGGGGATGTATCCCGGGGAGCTGTTTTTT
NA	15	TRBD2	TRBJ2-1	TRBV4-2	CASRPSGGAADEQFF	TGTGCCAGCCGCCCTAGCGGGGGGGCCGCAGATGAGCAGTTCTTC
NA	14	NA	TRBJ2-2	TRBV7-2	CASSLGLSRVELFF	TGTGCCAGCAGCTTAGGCCTGTCTCGTGTGGAGCTGTTTTTT
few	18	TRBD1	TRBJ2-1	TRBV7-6	CASSLRQGQLYSYNEQFF	TGTGCCAGCAGCCTAAGACAGGGGCAGCTCTACTCCTACAATGAGCAGTTCTTC
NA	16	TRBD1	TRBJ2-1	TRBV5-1	CASGRTGIPSYNEQFF	TGCGCCAGCGGCAGGACAGGGATCCCTTCCTACAATGAGCAGTTCTTC
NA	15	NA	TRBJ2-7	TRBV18	CASSPLRVRSYEQYF	TGTGCCAGCTCACCACTCAGGGTTAGGTCCTACGAGCAGTACTTC
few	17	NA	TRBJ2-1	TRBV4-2	CASSQVGLSDSYNEQFF	TGTGCCAGCAGCCAAGTAGGGTTGTCGGACAGCTACAATGAGCAGTTCTTC
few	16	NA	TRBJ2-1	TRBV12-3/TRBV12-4	CASSFTWARANNEQFF	TGTGCCAGCAGTTTCACTTGGGCCAGGGCCAACAATGAGCAGTTCTTC
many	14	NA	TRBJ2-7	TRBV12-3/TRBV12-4	CASSPEPWGSEQYF	TGTGCCAGCAGTCCAGAGCCCTGGGGGTCCGAGCAGTACTTC
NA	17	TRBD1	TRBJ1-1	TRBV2	CACIKRGLGQGNTEAFF	TGTGCCTGCATTAAACGGGGGTTGGGACAGGGGAACACTGAAGCTTTCTTT
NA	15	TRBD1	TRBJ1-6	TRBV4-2	CASSPGQGVGSPLHF	TGTGCCAGCAGCCCCGGGCAGGGGGTTGGCTCACCCCTCCACTTT
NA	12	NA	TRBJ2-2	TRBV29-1	CSGTGTTGELFF	TGCAGCGGGACGGGGACGACCGGGGAGCTGTTTTTT
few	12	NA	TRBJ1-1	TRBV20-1	CSASRQNTEAFF	TGCAGTGCTAGCAGGCAGAACACTGAAGCTTTCTTT
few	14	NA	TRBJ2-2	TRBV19	CATRRDWTPGELFF	TGTGCCACCCGCCGGGACTGGACCCCCGGGGAGCTGTTTTTT
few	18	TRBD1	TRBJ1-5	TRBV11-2	CASSWGTGTGYSNQPQHF	TGTGCCAGCAGCTGGGGAACCGGGACAGGGTATAGCAATCAGCCCCAGCATTTT
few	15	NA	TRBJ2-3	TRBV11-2	CASSMRAPGTDTQYF	TGTGCCAGCAGCATGAGGGCTCCCGGCACAGATACGCAGTATTTT
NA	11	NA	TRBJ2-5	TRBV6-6	CASSYSLVTDF	TGTGCCAGCAGTTACTCGCTCGTCACGGACTTC
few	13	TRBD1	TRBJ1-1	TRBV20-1	CSAGQGMNTEAFF	TGCAGTGCTGGACAGGGGATGAACACTGAAGCTTTCTTT
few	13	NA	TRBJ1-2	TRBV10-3	CAISESVFWGYTF	TGTGCCATCAGTGAGTCGGTGTTTTGGGGCTACACCTTC
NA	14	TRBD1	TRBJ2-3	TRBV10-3	CAISAGQTTDTQYF	TGTGCCATCAGTGCGGGACAGACCACAGATACGCAGTATTTT
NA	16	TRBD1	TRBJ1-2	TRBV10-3	CAISGTRDRGLSGYTF	TGTGCCATCAGTGGCACCCGGGACAGGGGATTATCTGGCTACACCTTC
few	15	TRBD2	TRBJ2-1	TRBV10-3	CATSSRLAGNNEQFF	TGTGCCACCTCATCCAGACTAGCGGGGAACAATGAGCAGTTCTTC
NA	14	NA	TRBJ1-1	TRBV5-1	CASSTTAMNTEAFF	TGCGCCAGCAGCACGACAGCTATGAACACTGAAGCTTTCTTT
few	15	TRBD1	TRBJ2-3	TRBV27	CASALGQGNTDTQYF	TGTGCCAGCGCCCTAGGACAGGGGAACACAGATACGCAGTATTTT
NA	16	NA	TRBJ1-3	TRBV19	CASSPRTAASGNTIYF	TGTGCCAGTAGTCCCAGGACGGCCGCCTCTGGAAACACCATATATTTT
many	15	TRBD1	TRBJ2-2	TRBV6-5	CASSTGTANTGELFF	TGTGCCAGCAGTACCGGGACAGCGAACACCGGGGAGCTGTTTTTT
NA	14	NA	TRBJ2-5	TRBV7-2	CASMVATVQETQYF	TGTGCCAGCATGGTAGCCACCGTCCAAGAGACCCAGTACTTC
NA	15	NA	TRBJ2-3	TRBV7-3	CASRKGQRSTDTQYF	TGTGCCAGCAGAAAAGGGCAGCGTAGCACAGATACGCAGTATTTT
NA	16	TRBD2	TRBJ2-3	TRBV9	CASSVETSGSTDTQYF	TGTGCCAGCAGCGTGGAGACTAGCGGGTCCACAGATACGCAGTATTTT
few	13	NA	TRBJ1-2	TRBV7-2	CASSLANRYGYTF	TGTGCCAGCAGCTTAGCGAATCGCTATGGCTACACCTTC